The next 5 T cell receptor beta chains were all read from a single sample in a study of cytotoxic CD8 clonotypes in ibrutinib-treated CLL. Profiling relied on immunoSEQ multiplex PCR, and the TCRdb table lists in-frame clones only, not all of them. This sample yields 150,000 to 200,000 clones, of which around nine tenths are seen a single time; roughly 3% belongs to the top ten. Sample: PBMCs, taken at disease progression, from a patient treated with ibrutinib. These receptors all stem from a human donor with chronic lymphocytic leukemia.

The gene calls are TRBV23-1 and TRBJ1-3; no clear D. TRBV23-1 is an ORF; its function is uncertain. The length of the CDR3 is 19 residues. Trimming took 4 bases from V and 4 from J, leaving 26 bases between them. CDR3 in DNA: TGCGCCAGCAGTCCCCCGGGGTGTACCGAGAGGACGGCAGGAAACACCATATATTTT. It is translated as CASSPPGCTERTAGNTIYF.

The rearrangement links TRBV19 to TRBJ1-5, with D unclear. Germline V gives CDR1 LNHDA, CDR2 SQIVND (reference sequence). Trimming took off 7 bases at V and 5 bases at J, with 15 bases between the two ends. This CDR3 has 14 amino acids. The CDR3 region has the DNA TGTGCCAGTACCATTCCAGGATCTCATCAGCCCCAGCATTTT. As protein: CASTIPGSHQPQHF.

V gene TRBV18 combines with J gene TRBJ2-1; 7 nucleotides line up with TRBD1. Trimming cost V 3 bases and J 0 bases; bases outside gene matches: 5. Germline lookup yields CDR1 KGHSH and CDR2 LQKENI. The CDR3 is 16 residues long. This CDR3 is CASSPQQGSSYNEQFF. DNA for the CDR3: TGTGCCAGCTCACCTCAACAGGGGAGCTCCTACAATGAGCAGTTCTTC.

This clone was counted a single time. The V call is TRBV6-1, the J call TRBJ2-1, with 9 bases matching TRBD2. The germline CDR1 and CDR2 sequences are MNHNS and SASEGT. Trimming cost V 4 bases and J 6 bases; bases outside gene matches: 4. CDR3 length: 14 residues. CDR3 residues: CASSVGLAPNEQFF. The CDR3 DNA follows: TGTGCCAGCAGTGTCGGACTAGCGCCCAATGAGCAGTTCTTC.

The rearrangement joins TRBV6-1 to TRBJ2-5; 7 positions agree with TRBD1. From germline, CDR1 is MNHNS and CDR2 SASEGT. V lost 4 bases, J lost 5 bases, and 10 bases stayed unmatched. The CDR3 length is 15 residues. CDR3 in amino acids: CASSGGTVKWETQYF. In nucleotides, the CDR3 is TGTGCCAGCAGTGGGGGGACAGTGAAATGGGAGACCCAGTACTTC.